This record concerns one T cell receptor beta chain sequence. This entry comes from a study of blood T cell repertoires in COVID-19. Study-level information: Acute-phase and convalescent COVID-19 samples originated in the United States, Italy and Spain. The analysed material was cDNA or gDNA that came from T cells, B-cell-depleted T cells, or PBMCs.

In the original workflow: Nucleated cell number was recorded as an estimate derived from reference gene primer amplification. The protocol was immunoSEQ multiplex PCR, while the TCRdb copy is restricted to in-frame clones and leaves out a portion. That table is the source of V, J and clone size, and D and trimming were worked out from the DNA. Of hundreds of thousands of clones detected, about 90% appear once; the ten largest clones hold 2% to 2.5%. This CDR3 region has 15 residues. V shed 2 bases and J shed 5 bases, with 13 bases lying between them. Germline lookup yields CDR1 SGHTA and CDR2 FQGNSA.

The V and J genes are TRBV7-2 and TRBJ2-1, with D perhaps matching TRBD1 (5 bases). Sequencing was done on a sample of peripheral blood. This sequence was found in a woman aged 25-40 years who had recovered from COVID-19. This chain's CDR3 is CASSLSYRRNNEQFF. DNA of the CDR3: TGTGCCAGCAGCTTAAGTTACAGGCGAAACAATGAGCAGTTCTTC.